This note documents a single TCR beta chain sequence. Those designated as exposed participants met a COVID-19 case within 2 weeks before study entry. The data stem from a study of blood T cell repertoires in COVID-19. Study-level background: Collection of acute and convalescent COVID-19 samples took place in the United States, Italy and Spain.

The CDR3 is 17 residues long. Trimming took 4 bases from V and 3 from J, leaving 20 bases between them. The germline V gene encodes CDR1 PRHDT and CDR2 FYEKMQ (reference sequence). Per the authors' pipeline: The assay estimated nucleated cells by amplifying reference gene primers. The repertoire was sequenced with immunoSEQ multiplex PCR; TCRdb's copy has only in-frame clones and lacks some. V, J and clone size derive from that table, while D and trimming were established from the DNA sequence. This sample has roughly 430,000 clones, with roughly 90% found just once. Sample: PBMCs or T cells enriched from blood (not recorded which). The V and J genes are TRBV13 and TRBJ2-3; tentative D call: TRBD2 (6 bases). The receptor was isolated from a woman aged 18-30 years who had been exposed to COVID-19. The CDR3 loop reads CASSYLASPSGTDTQYF. The CDR3 DNA follows: TGTGCCAGCAGCTATCTAGCGTCCCCCTCGGGGACAGATACGCAGTATTTT. Variable domain in full (rest from reference TRBV13 and TRBJ2-3): AAGVIQSPRHLIKEKRETATLKCYPIPRHDTVYWYQQGPGQDPQFLISFYEKMQSDKGSIPDRFSAQQFSDYHSELNMSSLELGDSALYFCASSYLASPSGTDTQYFGPGTRLTVL.